One and the same sample provided the 27 T cell receptor beta chains below, sequenced in a study of technical replicates of blood from a handful of donors. Repertoires were generated with immunoSEQ multiplex PCR, while TCRdb's copy carries only in-frame clones and drops some. The table shows around 78,000 clones, with 94% occurring only once. The specimen sequenced was T cells isolated from PBMCs. The source of these receptors is a human donor in good health.

The CDR3 nucleotides are TGTGCCACCAGCAGCACGGCGGGGACGCAGTATTTT. Its protein product is CATSSTAGTQYF. This chain connects TRBV15 to TRBJ2-3; D perhaps matches TRBD2 (6 bases). Germline V gene sequence: CDR1 LNHNV, CDR2 YYDKDF (reference sequence). This CDR3 is 12 amino acids long. Trimming took off 3 bases at V and 9 bases at J, with 10 bases between the two ends.

This chain joins TRBV29-1 and TRBJ2-3, with TRBD2 identical over 7 bases. V lost 6 bases to trimming and J lost 8 bases; unmatched junction nucleotides: 17. Per the germline V gene, CDR1 is SQVTM and CDR2 is ANQGSEA. The CDR3 contains 15 residues. The CDR3 here is CSVRTRAVSGATQYF. The CDR3 coding sequence is TGCAGCGTACGGACTAGAGCGGTTAGCGGTGCTACGCAGTATTTT.

This rearrangement joins TRBV2 to TRBJ2-5, with 9 bases lining up with TRBD2. J gave up 4 bases and V 7 bases, and 16 bases lay outside the gene matches. Germline V gene data show CDR1 as SNHLY and CDR2 as FYNNEI. The CDR3 length is 17 residues. DNA for the CDR3: TGTGCCAGCATCGGCGGGGGGGTCCCCACGGAACCAGAGACCCAGTACTTC. This codes for CASIGGGVPTEPETQYF.

This rearrangement joins TRBV30 to TRBJ1-6, with TRBD1 matching 9 bases. The CDR3 length is 12 residues. The V gene end was trimmed by 5 bases and the J gene end by 9 bases; junction bases not matched to a gene: 2. Germline lookup yields CDR1 GTSNPN and CDR2 SVGIG (reference sequence). Here the CDR3 reads CAWGQGPSPLHF. The CDR3, as DNA: TGTGCCTGGGGACAGGGGCCTTCACCCCTCCACTTT.

The chain carries TRBV6-6 and TRBJ2-7; D is ambiguous. Between the trimmed V and J ends, which lost 1 base and 5 bases, there was a span of 9 bases. From germline, CDR1 is MNHNY and CDR2 SVGAGI (reference sequence). The CDR3 totals 13 residues. For the CDR3, the DNA is TGTGCCAGCAGTTACTTCGATGGCAACGAGCAGTACTTC. Encoded protein: CASSYFDGNEQYF.

The chain is built from TRBV30 and TRBJ1-6; D is unclear. Germline V gene data show CDR1 as GTSNPN and CDR2 as SVGIG (reference sequence). Trimming took off 3 bases at V and 6 bases at J, with 3 bases between the two ends. This CDR3 contains 11 residues. CDR3 sequence (DNA): TGTGCCTGGAGCTTTAATTCACCCCTCCACTTT. This translates into CAWSFNSPLHF.

V usage is TRBV6-1 and J usage is TRBJ1-1; TRBD1 is a possible D gene (5 bases). Trimming took 8 bases from V and 8 from J, leaving 21 bases between them. CDR3 length: 14 residues. Germline CDR1 is MNHNS and CDR2 is SASEGT. The CDR3 nucleotides are TGTGCCAGCCAAATCCTGGGGGGGGGAACAGAAGCTTTCTTT. Amino acids: CASQILGGGTEAFF.

This clone has a single count. The rearrangement joins TRBV15 to TRBJ2-3, with 8 bases matching TRBD1. The length of the CDR3 is 16 residues. The ends lost 0 bases at V and 2 bases at J; junction bases unmatched: 4. CDR1 LNHNV and CDR2 YYDKDF come from the germline V gene (reference sequence). The CDR3 loop is CATSRESDRVTDTQYF. CDR3 nucleotide sequence: TGTGCCACCAGCAGAGAATCGGACAGGGTCACAGATACGCAGTATTTT.

The V and J genes are TRBV4-2 and TRBJ2-1, with D maybe TRBD1 (6 bases). Germline CDR1 is LGHNA and CDR2 is YNFKEQ. Trimming took 0 bases from V and 9 from J, leaving 9 bases between them. This CDR3 is built from 13 residues. CDR3 amino acids: CASSQEGGSEQFF. In nucleotides, the CDR3 is TGTGCCAGCAGCCAAGAAGGGGGTAGTGAGCAGTTCTTC.

The chain has TRBV29-1 and TRBJ1-2; D is ambiguous. Trimming took off 4 bases at V and 4 bases at J, with 13 bases between the two ends. CDR1 is SQVTM and CDR2 is ANQGSEA in the germline V gene. The CDR3 length is 13 residues. In DNA, the CDR3 is TGCAGCGTTGTAACGCAGGTCACCTATGGCTACACCTTC. This gives the protein CSVVTQVTYGYTF.

The gene calls are TRBV10-1 and TRBJ1-2; TRBD1 aligns across 7 bases. CDR1 and CDR2 from the germline V gene are WNHNN and SYGVQD (reference sequence). J was trimmed by 5 bases and V by 6 bases; bases with no gene match: 6. The CDR3 consists of 13 residues. CDR3 nucleotides: TGCGCCAGCAGCCCAGACAGGGCGTATGGCTACACCTTC. Amino acid sequence: CASSPDRAYGYTF.

The DNA of the CDR3 is TGTGCCATCACCGGGGGGAACAATCTAGGCGGCTACACCTTC. Translating it yields CAITGGNNLGGYTF. The chain recombines TRBV10-3 with TRBJ1-2; D may be TRBD1 (5 bases). The CDR3 spans 14 residues. CDR1 is ENHRY, CDR2 SYGVKD, per germline. The V end lost 7 bases, the J end lost 8 bases, and 20 bases lay between the germline ends.

CDR3 region: CSVEGTSGSTYEQYF. Written as DNA, the CDR3 is TGCAGCGTTGAGGGGACTAGCGGATCTACCTACGAGCAGTACTTC. The chain uses TRBV29-1 and TRBJ2-7; 11 bases are shared with TRBD2. CDR1 and CDR2 from the germline V gene are SQVTM and ANQGSEA. V was pared by 3 bases and J by 2 bases, with 6 bases of the junction left unmatched. This CDR3 has 15 residues.

The CDR3 sequence: CASSLAETGTEAFF. As DNA, the CDR3 is TGCGCCAGCAGCTTGGCCGAAACAGGGACCGAAGCTTTCTTT. V gene TRBV5-1 combines with J gene TRBJ1-1, with D perhaps TRBD1 (6 bases). The CDR3 is 14 residues long. CDR1 is SGHRS and CDR2 is YFSETQ in the germline V gene. V was cut by 0 bases and J by 8 bases, with 14 bases left in between. Supplemented by reference TRBV5-1 and TRBJ1-1, the full variable domain reads KAGVTQTPRYLIKTRGQQVTLSCSPISGHRSVSWYQQTPGQGLQFLFEYFSETQRNKGNFPGRFSGRQFSNSRSEMNVSTLELGDSALYLCASSLAETGTEAFFGQGTRLTVV.

This chain connects TRBV5-1 to TRBJ2-3; D possibly corresponds to TRBD2 (6 bases). The CDR3 contains 16 residues. The germline V and J ends were trimmed by 1 base and 3 bases, with 15 bases remaining between them. From germline, CDR1 is SGHRS and CDR2 YFSETQ. CDR3 sequence reads: CASSLSAAGETDTQYF. CDR3 nucleotides: TGCGCCAGCAGCTTGAGTGCAGCGGGTGAGACAGATACGCAGTATTTT.

The CDR3 DNA sequence: TGCGCCAGCAGCCCTCGACAGGGCAACTACGAGCAGTACTTC. Its protein product is CASSPRQGNYEQYF. The chain employs TRBV4-1 and TRBJ2-7, with 7 positions matching TRBD1. V dropped 4 bases and J dropped 3; count of bases not matched to a gene: 6. The CDR3 runs to 14 residues. Germline V gene data show CDR1 as MGHRA and CDR2 as YSYEKL.

The gene calls are TRBV4-1 and TRBJ1-2; 9 bases agree with TRBD1. Germline CDR1 MGHRA, CDR2 YSYEKL. The junction had 9 bases not matched to a gene; V was cut back by 2 bases and J by 2 bases. This CDR3 has 17 amino acids. CDR3 sequence reads: CASSQTLTGQGNYGYTF. Here the CDR3 DNA reads TGCGCCAGCAGCCAAACCCTCACCGGACAGGGGAACTATGGCTACACCTTC.

The chain links TRBV7-2 to TRBJ1-1, with no clear D. In germline, CDR1 is SGHTA, CDR2 FQGNSA. The CDR3 contains 15 residues. Trimming took 1 base from V and 3 from J, leaving 12 bases between them. The CDR3 DNA reads as TGTGCCAGCAGCTTAGTATCCATGAGGGACACTGAAGCTTTCTTT. This sequence encodes CASSLVSMRDTEAFF.

The chain links TRBV5-3 to TRBJ1-1; TRBD1 agrees at 8 bases. TRBV5-3 is an open reading frame whose function is uncertain. The CDR3 consists of 18 residues. Trimming took 3 bases from V and 5 from J; bases not matched to a gene: 18. The CDR3 bases are TGTGCCAGAAGCTACCCCAGGGGGCTAGTTTTTTGTTTTACTGAAGCTTTCTTT. It is translated as CARSYPRGLVFCFTEAFF.

The genes are TRBV27 and TRBJ1-2; tentatively, D is TRBD1 (6 bases). With 5 bases removed from V and 5 bases from J, the gap between germline ends came to 15 bases. Germline V lookup: CDR1 MNHEY, CDR2 SMNVEV (reference sequence). The CDR3 is 14 residues long. The CDR3 spells CASSTAGTHYGYTF. CDR3 DNA: TGTGCCAGCAGTACCGCCGGGACACATTATGGCTACACCTTC.

Only one count was recorded for this clone. The chain uses TRBV27 and TRBJ1-1, with 7 bases lining up with TRBD1. The CDR3 is 14 amino acids. CDR1 and CDR2 (germline): MNHEY, SMNVEV (reference sequence). Trimming removed 0 bases from V and 4 bases from J; junction bases left unmatched: 2. The CDR3 DNA is TGTGCCAGCAGTTTATCACCAGGGGGCACTGAAGCTTTCTTT. Its translation is CASSLSPGGTEAFF.

V gene TRBV15 combines with J gene TRBJ1-1; 7 bases line up with TRBD1. Germline V gene data show CDR1 as LNHNV and CDR2 as YYDKDF (reference sequence). The ends lost 1 base at V and 8 bases at J; junction bases unmatched: 4. The CDR3 consists of 13 residues. This CDR3 reads CATSRVYRGEAFF. The CDR3 DNA reads TGTGCCACCAGCAGAGTATACAGGGGCGAAGCTTTCTTT. Complete variable domain (other parts from reference TRBV15 and TRBJ1-1): DAMVIQNPRYQVTQFGKPVTLSCSQTLNHNVMYWYQQKSSQAPKLLFHYYDKDFNNEADTPDNFQSRRPNTSFCFLDIRSPGLGDTAMYLCATSRVYRGEAFFGQGTRLTVV.

V and J are TRBV6-6 and TRBJ1-1, with D tentatively TRBD1 (6 bases). The ends were cut back, 2 bases at V and 3 bases at J, with 10 bases in the middle. This CDR3 contains 14 residues. Germline V gene sequence: CDR1 MNHNY, CDR2 SVGAGI (reference sequence). The CDR3: CASSYGDIDTEAFF. The CDR3 nucleotides are TGTGCCAGCAGTTACGGGGACATAGACACTGAAGCTTTCTTT.

The V gene is TRBV9, the J gene TRBJ2-1; 9 nucleotides line up with TRBD1. The germline V gene encodes CDR1 SGDLS and CDR2 YYNGEE. V dropped 3 bases and J dropped 7; count of bases not matched to a gene: 8. The CDR3 runs 15 residues. The CDR3 protein is CASSERDRVFNEQFF. In DNA, the CDR3 is TGTGCCAGCAGCGAACGGGACAGGGTTTTTAATGAGCAGTTCTTC. Variable domain in full (rest from reference TRBV9 and TRBJ2-1): DSGVTQTPKHLITATGQRVTLRCSPRSGDLSVYWYQQSLDQGLQFLIQYYNGEERAKGNILERFSAQQFPDLHSELNLSSLELGDSALYFCASSERDRVFNEQFFGPGTRLTVL.

The chain links TRBV2 to TRBJ1-6, with D perhaps matching TRBD1 (6 bases). V was shortened by 9 bases and J by 6 bases, with 15 bases between the two germline ends. Per germline, CDR1 SNHLY and CDR2 FYNNEI. The length of the CDR3 is 14 residues. DNA for the CDR3: TGTGCCAGTAGCCCCAGCAGGGGTAATTCACCCCTCCACTTT. Translating it yields CASSPSRGNSPLHF.

The chain couples TRBV6-6 to TRBJ1-5, with a weak D call TRBD1 (5 bases). Trimming took off 4 bases at V and 1 base at J, with 5 bases between the two ends. CDR3 size: 13 residues. Germline CDR1 is MNHNY and CDR2 is SVGAGI (reference sequence). For the CDR3, the DNA is TGTGCCAGCAGTTCAGGGAGCAATCAGCCCCAGCATTTT. As protein: CASSSGSNQPQHF.

The genes are TRBV5-1 and TRBJ2-1; TRBD2 matches at 11 bases. The germline gives CDR1 SGHRS, CDR2 YFSETQ. The CDR3 runs to 15 residues. J was trimmed by 9 bases and V by 0 bases; bases with no gene match: 5. The chain's CDR3 is CASSLELAGGREQFF. The CDR3 nucleotides are TGCGCCAGCAGCTTGGAATTAGCGGGAGGGCGTGAGCAGTTCTTC.